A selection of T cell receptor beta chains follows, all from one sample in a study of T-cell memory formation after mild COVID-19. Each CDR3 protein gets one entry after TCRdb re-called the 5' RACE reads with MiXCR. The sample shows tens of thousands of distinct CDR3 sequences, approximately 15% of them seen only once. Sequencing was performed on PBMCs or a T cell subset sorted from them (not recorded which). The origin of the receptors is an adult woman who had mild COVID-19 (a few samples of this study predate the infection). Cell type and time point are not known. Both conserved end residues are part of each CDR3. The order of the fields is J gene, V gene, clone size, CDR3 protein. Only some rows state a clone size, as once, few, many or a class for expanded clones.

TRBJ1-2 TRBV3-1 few CASSHGDGYTF
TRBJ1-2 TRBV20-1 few CSARDRGKAAGLINYGYTF
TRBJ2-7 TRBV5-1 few CASSLVGDEQYF
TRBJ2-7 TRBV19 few CASSIRVAAYEQYF
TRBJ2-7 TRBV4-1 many CASSLQVAGEYYEQYF
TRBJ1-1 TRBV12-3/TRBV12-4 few CASSGRAWNTEAFF
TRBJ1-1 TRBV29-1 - CSAAQGTNTEAFF
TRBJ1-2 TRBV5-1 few CASRPGDYGYTF
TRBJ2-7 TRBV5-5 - CASSTSGSYEQYF
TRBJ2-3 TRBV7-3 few CASSLITGAGDTQYF
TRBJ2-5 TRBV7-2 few CASSLSGGPGETQYF
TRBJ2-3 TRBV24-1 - CATSFPGSADTQYF
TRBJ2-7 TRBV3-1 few CASSQGSWLEQYF
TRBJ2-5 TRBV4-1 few CASSPGPTEETQYF
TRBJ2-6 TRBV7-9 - CASSLGRSVAGANVLTF
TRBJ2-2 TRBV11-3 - CASSAKSRGWTGELFF
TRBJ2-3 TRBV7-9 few CASSSPGITDTQYF
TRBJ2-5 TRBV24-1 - CATSEMTSSQETQYF
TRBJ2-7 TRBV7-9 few CASSLAPGTETYEQYF
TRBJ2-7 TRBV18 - CASSPRDGRFYEQYF
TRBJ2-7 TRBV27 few CASKNSYEQYF
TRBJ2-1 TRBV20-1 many CSARDRADPYNEQFF
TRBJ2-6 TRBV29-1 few CSVRPPGYEANVLTF
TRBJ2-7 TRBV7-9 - CASSPRHEQYF
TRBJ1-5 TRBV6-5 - CASSPRDGWDQPQHF
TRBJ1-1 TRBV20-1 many CSALINTEAFF
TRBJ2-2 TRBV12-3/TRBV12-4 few CGGGNTGELFF
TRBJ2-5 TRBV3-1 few CASSQGLGGAETQYF
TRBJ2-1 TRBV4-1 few CASSRVIQGEQFF
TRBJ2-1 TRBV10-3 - CAISEPTRTSGANYNEQFF
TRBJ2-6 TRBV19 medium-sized CASSTGQGANVLTF
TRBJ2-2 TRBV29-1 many CSVDRGQTGELFF
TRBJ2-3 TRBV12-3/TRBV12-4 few CASSFTRSTDTQYF
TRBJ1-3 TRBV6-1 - CASSVGGDGNTIYF
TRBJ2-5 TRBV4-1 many CASSQEDSGGQETQYF
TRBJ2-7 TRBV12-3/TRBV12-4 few CASSLGTMSSYEQYF
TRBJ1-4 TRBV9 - CASSAPGGFDEKLFF
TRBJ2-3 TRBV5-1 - CASSLARGRGDTQYF
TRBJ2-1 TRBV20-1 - CSAIPLGAGGHNEQFF
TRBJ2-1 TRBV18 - CASSLQGQDLYNEQFF
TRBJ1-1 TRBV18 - CASSPQLDTEAFF